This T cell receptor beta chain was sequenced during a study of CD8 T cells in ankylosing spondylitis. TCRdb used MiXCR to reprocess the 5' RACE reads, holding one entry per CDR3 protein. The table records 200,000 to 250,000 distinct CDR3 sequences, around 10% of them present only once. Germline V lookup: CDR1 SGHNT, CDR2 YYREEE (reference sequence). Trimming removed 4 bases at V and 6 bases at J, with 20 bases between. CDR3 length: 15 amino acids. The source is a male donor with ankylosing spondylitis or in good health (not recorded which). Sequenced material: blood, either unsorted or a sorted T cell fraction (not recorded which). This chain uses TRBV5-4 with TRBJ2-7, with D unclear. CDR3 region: CASSDAVGPTSEQYF. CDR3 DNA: TGTGCCAGCAGCGACGCTGTCGGGCCAACCTCCGAGCAGTACTTC.